The 30 T cell receptor beta chains in this list originate from one sample, sequenced in a study of PD-1 blockade in classical Hodgkin lymphoma. Generated by immunoSEQ multiplex PCR, the TCRdb table keeps only in-frame clones and is missing some. There are about 10,000 clones in the sample; 75% to 95% occur only once, and less than 9% lies in the top ten. Time point given: newly diagnosed, previously untreated cHL patient sample. Investigators obtained CD8+ T cells from thawed PBMCs by magnetic negative selection. The specimen was CD8+ T cells from blood. Source of these receptors: a human donor with classical Hodgkin lymphoma.

The CDR3 loop reads CASRPVGGFNQPQHF. The CDR3 DNA reads as TGCGCCAGCAGACCCGTAGGGGGCTTCAATCAGCCCCAGCATTTT. The genes are TRBV4-1 and TRBJ1-5, with 7 nucleotides matching TRBD1. Trimming took 6 bases from V and 3 from J; bases not matched to a gene: 8. Germline assignment: CDR1 MGHRA and CDR2 YSYEKL. The CDR3 is 15 residues long.

The rearrangement joins TRBV30 to TRBJ2-5, with D maybe TRBD1 (5 bases). CDR3 length equals 13 residues. Between the trimmed V and J ends, which lost 2 bases and 9 bases, there was a span of 16 bases. Per germline, CDR1 GTSNPN and CDR2 SVGIG (reference sequence). The CDR3 DNA reads as TGTGCCTGGAGTTTCCCAGGGCTCGCGCCCCAGTACTTC. Translating it yields CAWSFPGLAPQYF. The full variable domain, with the rest looked up from reference TRBV30 and TRBJ2-5, is SQTIHQWPATLVQPVGSPLSLECTVEGTSNPNLYWYRQAAGRGLQLLFYSVGIGQISSEVPQNLSASRPQDRQFILSSKKLLLSDSGFYLCAWSFPGLAPQYFGPGTRLLVL.

The V and J genes are TRBV19 and TRBJ1-2; a possible D gene is TRBD1 (6 bases). Trimming took off 5 bases at V and 4 bases at J, with 17 bases between the two ends. Germline CDR1 is LNHDA and CDR2 is SQIVND (reference sequence). This CDR3 is 15 amino acids long. This CDR3 is CASSPEWGRTYGYTF. The CDR3 DNA sequence: TGTGCCAGTAGTCCAGAATGGGGGCGCACCTATGGCTACACCTTC.

The rearrangement uses TRBV19 and TRBJ2-1; 12 bases line up with TRBD2. Germline V lookup: CDR1 LNHDA, CDR2 SQIVND (reference sequence). The V gene end was trimmed by 2 bases and the J gene end by 7 bases; junction bases not matched to a gene: 6. This CDR3 is 16 amino acids long. The CDR3 loop is CASSILAGGPFNEQFF. CDR3 nucleotides: TGTGCCAGTAGTATACTAGCGGGAGGGCCATTTAATGAGCAGTTCTTC.

The V gene is TRBV10-3, the J gene TRBJ1-1; tentative D call: TRBD1 (6 bases). The CDR3 has 14 amino acids. Between the trimmed V and J ends, which lost 3 bases and 5 bases, there was a span of 13 bases. Germline-derived CDR1 and CDR2 are ENHRY and SYGVKD. CDR3 nucleotide sequence: TGTGCCATCAGTGACGGGGGGGCAAGGACTGAAGCTTTCTTT. It yields the protein CAISDGGARTEAFF.

This chain joins TRBV28 and TRBJ2-7; D is tentatively TRBD1 or TRBD2 (5 bases each). V dropped 2 bases and J dropped 3 bases, with 8 bases sitting between them. Per germline, CDR1 MDHEN and CDR2 SYDVKM. The CDR3 runs 13 residues. The CDR3 DNA follows: TGTGCCAGCAGTTTAGGGGGTCGCTACGAGCAGTACTTC. Protein sequence: CASSLGGRYEQYF.

DNA of the CDR3: TGTGCCTGGAGCGCCAGGGGGATGAACACTGAAGCTTTCTTT. This encodes CAWSARGMNTEAFF. The V and J genes are TRBV30 and TRBJ1-1, with 7 bases lining up with TRBD1. With 3 bases clipped from V and 0 bases from J, the junction kept 4 bases outside the gene matches. The CDR3 extends over 14 amino acids. Germline V gene lookup returns CDR1 GTSNPN and CDR2 SVGIG (reference sequence). The variable domain in full, with the rest retrieved from reference TRBV30 and TRBJ1-1, is SQTIHQWPATLVQPVGSPLSLECTVEGTSNPNLYWYRQAAGRGLQLLFYSVGIGQISSEVPQNLSASRPQDRQFILSSKKLLLSDSGFYLCAWSARGMNTEAFFGQGTRLTVV.

V is TRBV6-5 and J is TRBJ2-5, with 7 bases fitting TRBD1. The DNA matches TRBJ2-7 better at its end, which makes the J call doubtful. CDR3 length: 15 amino acids. From germline, CDR1 is MNHEY and CDR2 SVGAGI. The CDR3 loop reads CASSHRRDSNYEQYF. The CDR3 bases are TGTGCCAGCAGCCACCGAAGGGACAGCAACTACGAGCAGTACTTC.

The rearrangement links TRBV28 to TRBJ2-7, with 11 bases aligning to TRBD2. The germline V gene encodes CDR1 MDHEN and CDR2 SYDVKM. After removal of 5 bases from V and 7 bases from J, the junction contained 10 bases not matched to a gene. The length of the CDR3 is 15 residues. The CDR3 sequence: CASSALGLAGEEQYF. CDR3 nucleotide sequence: TGTGCCAGCAGTGCCTTAGGACTAGCGGGCGAGGAGCAGTACTTC.

The chain combines TRBV11-2 with TRBJ2-5, with 7 positions matching TRBD2. V gave up 5 bases and J gave up 2 bases; unmatched junction bases: 11. The CDR3 covers 16 residues. Germline V CDR1 and CDR2: SGHAT, FQNNGV. CDR3 DNA: TGTGCCAGCAGCCTTGTTGGGCGACTAGCTCAAGAGACCCAGTACTTC. Its translation: CASSLVGRLAQETQYF.

V usage is TRBV27 and J usage is TRBJ1-1; D is uncertain. The CDR3 runs to 17 residues. Germline values: CDR1 MNHEY, CDR2 SMNVEV (reference sequence). Trimming took off 1 base at V and 0 bases at J, with 15 bases between the two ends. CDR3 loop: CASSLLSPLGMNTEAFF. The CDR3 DNA reads TGTGCCAGCAGTTTATTGTCCCCACTGGGCATGAACACTGAAGCTTTCTTT.

The chain is built from TRBV27 and TRBJ2-4; the match to TRBD1 covers 9 bases. V trimming: 5 bases; J trimming: 3 bases; junction bases outside the gene matches: 14. CDR3 size: 18 residues. The germline gives CDR1 MNHEY, CDR2 SMNVEV (reference sequence). CDR3 region: CASSPRNRGLRDKNIQYF. CDR3 coding DNA: TGTGCCAGCAGTCCCAGAAACAGGGGGCTAAGGGACAAAAACATTCAGTACTTC.

The chain links TRBV11-2 to TRBJ1-5; no clear D gene. The germline CDR1 and CDR2 sequences are SGHAT and FQNNGV. This CDR3 comprises 12 residues. Trimming took off 5 bases at V and 6 bases at J, with 8 bases between the two ends. The CDR3 nucleotides read TGTGCCAGCAGCGCGTATGGTCAGCCCCAGCATTTT. Its protein is CASSAYGQPQHF.

V and J are TRBV10-2 and TRBJ2-7, with a tentative D call TRBD2 (7 bases). V lost 5 bases to trimming and J lost 7 bases, with 15 bases between them. Germline V gene sequence: CDR1 WSHSY, CDR2 SAAADI. This CDR3 has 13 residues. The CDR3 sequence is CASSPGGGGEQYF. CDR3 in DNA: TGCGCCAGCAGTCCAGGAGGGGGAGGGGAGCAGTACTTC.

The chain joins TRBV14 to TRBJ2-3; D remains unclear. Germline V lookup: CDR1 SGHDN, CDR2 FVKESK. This CDR3 region has 14 residues. Deletions cut 4 bases from V and 1 base from J, with 9 bases between. CDR3 in amino acids: CASSRRRGTDTQYF. In DNA, the CDR3 is TGTGCCAGCAGCCGCCGACGGGGCACAGATACGCAGTATTTT.

V and J are TRBV27 and TRBJ2-1; maybe TRBD2 (7 bases). The V end was cut by 7 bases, the J end by 8 bases, with 15 bases between. The CDR3 sequence is 13 residues long. Germline V gives CDR1 MNHEY, CDR2 SMNVEV (reference sequence). CDR3 amino acids: CASTRGGADEQFF. The CDR3, as DNA: TGTGCCAGCACCAGAGGGGGGGCTGATGAGCAGTTCTTC.

The V call is TRBV5-1, the J call TRBJ2-1; 11 bases align to TRBD2. V was pared by 0 bases and J by 4 bases, with 3 bases of the junction left unmatched. CDR3 length: 16 amino acids. Germline V gene lookup returns CDR1 SGHRS and CDR2 YFSETQ. The CDR3 DNA reads TGCGCCAGCAGCTTGGAACTAGCGGGAGTGTACAATGAGCAGTTCTTC. This encodes CASSLELAGVYNEQFF.

This rearrangement joins TRBV4-1 to TRBJ1-3; D gene ambiguous. Trimming removed 1 base from V and 4 bases from J, with 11 bases in between. The germline gives CDR1 MGHRA, CDR2 YSYEKL. The CDR3 has 15 residues. The CDR3 nucleotides read TGCGCCAGCAGCCAAGTGGCGGGGTCAGGAAACACCATATATTTT. Encoded protein: CASSQVAGSGNTIYF.

CDR3 residues: CAWSVDGYSPLHF. The CDR3 nucleotides read TGTGCCTGGAGTGTAGACGGATATTCACCCCTCCACTTT. This chain joins TRBV30 and TRBJ1-6; D is undetermined. Germline-derived CDR1 and CDR2 are GTSNPN and SVGIG (reference sequence). The CDR3 covers 13 residues. Deletions cut 0 bases from V and 8 bases from J, with 8 bases between.

In nucleotides, the CDR3 is TGCACCAGCAGACCCCCGACTACACCAGTCGGGGAGCTGTTTTTT. This codes for CTSRPPTTPVGELFF. This chain joins TRBV1 and TRBJ2-2; TRBD2, the table's D call, was not compared with the DNA. TRBV1 is a known pseudogene. The CDR3 is 15 amino acids.

The chain links TRBV6-5 to TRBJ2-3; 13 positions agree with TRBD2. This CDR3 has 16 residues. V dropped 4 bases and J dropped 6; count of bases not matched to a gene: 7. Per germline, CDR1 MNHEY and CDR2 SVGAGI. As DNA, the CDR3 is TGTGCCAGCAGTTCGCGGACTAGCGGGAGTTGGGATACGCAGTATTTT. As protein: CASSSRTSGSWDTQYF.

The chain has TRBV7-3 and TRBJ2-7; D is unclear. In germline, CDR1 is SGHTA, CDR2 FQGTGA. This CDR3 region has 13 residues. V lost 5 bases and J lost 6, with 14 bases in between. Here the CDR3 reads CASSPNWQSEQYF. DNA of the CDR3: TGTGCCAGCAGCCCCAACTGGCAGAGCGAGCAGTACTTC.

The chain joins TRBV10-3 to TRBJ2-1; D is undetermined. Trimming shortened V by 1 base and J by 6 bases, and 16 bases separated the two germline ends. The CDR3 spans 16 residues. Germline loops: CDR1 ENHRY, CDR2 SYGVKD. The CDR3 sequence: CAISEYKREFGNEQFF. Here the CDR3 DNA reads TGTGCCATCAGTGAGTATAAACGCGAGTTTGGCAATGAGCAGTTCTTC.

The genes are TRBV6-6 and TRBJ2-3, with 7 bases matching TRBD2. The CDR3 extends over 15 amino acids. After removal of 2 bases from V and 2 bases from J, the junction contained 4 bases not matched to a gene. Looked up from germline, CDR1 is MNHNY and CDR2 is SVGAGI (reference sequence). The CDR3 sequence: CASSYGGGFTDTQYF. The CDR3 coding sequence is TGTGCCAGCAGTTACGGCGGGGGTTTCACAGATACGCAGTATTTT.

This clone was counted between two and nine times. The V gene is TRBV27, the J gene TRBJ1-1; a weak D match, TRBD1 (5 bases). CDR3 length: 15 amino acids. Trimming left V 0 bases short and J 4 bases short, with 12 bases between. Per germline, CDR1 MNHEY and CDR2 SMNVEV (reference sequence). The CDR3 is CASSLSGPSGTEAFF. In DNA form, the CDR3 reads TGTGCCAGCAGTTTATCGGGACCCTCTGGCACTGAAGCTTTCTTT.

The chain uses TRBV11-3 and TRBJ2-1; 9 nucleotides match TRBD2. The trim removed 2 bases at V and 3 bases at J, leaving 2 bases unmatched. The CDR3 loop spans 15 amino acids. Germline V gene lookup returns CDR1 SGHNT and CDR2 YENEEA. In nucleotides, the CDR3 is TGTGCCAGCAGCTTACGCGGGGGGGTCTACAATGAGCAGTTCTTC. This codes for CASSLRGGVYNEQFF. The variable domain in full, completed from reference TRBV11-3 and TRBJ2-1, reads EAGVVQSPRYKIIEKKQPVAFWCNPISGHNTLYWYLQNLGQGPELLIRYENEEAVDDSQLPKDRFSAERLKGVDSTLKIQPAELGDSAVYLCASSLRGGVYNEQFFGPGTRLTVL.

The chain has TRBV7-2 and TRBJ2-7; tentative D call: TRBD2 (6 bases). The V and J ends lost 2 bases and 6 bases respectively, with 14 bases between them. The CDR3 runs 14 residues. The germline CDR1 and CDR2 sequences are SGHTA and FQGNSA. This chain's CDR3 is CASSLLEGWGEQYF. CDR3 sequence (DNA): TGTGCCAGCAGCTTATTGGAGGGGTGGGGCGAGCAGTACTTC.

The chain links TRBV7-8 to TRBJ2-1, with 9 positions matching TRBD2. The CDR3 contains 16 residues. From germline, CDR1 is SGHVS and CDR2 FQNEAQ. V dropped 5 bases and J dropped 3; count of bases not matched to a gene: 8. The chain's CDR3 is CASSPGGRGGYNEQFF. The DNA for the CDR3 is TGTGCCAGCAGCCCGGGAGGGCGGGGGGGCTACAATGAGCAGTTCTTC. The variable domain in full, completed from reference TRBV7-8 and TRBJ2-1, reads GAGVSQSPRYKVAKRGQDVALRCDPISGHVSLFWYQQALGQGPEFLTYFQNEAQLDKSGLPSDRFFAERPEGSVSTLKIQRTQQEDSAVYLCASSPGGRGGYNEQFFGPGTRLTVL.

This chain connects TRBV19 to TRBJ1-6; D remains unclear. There are 17 residues in the CDR3. The V gene lost 7 bases and the J gene lost 0 bases, with 16 bases spanning the gap. Germline V gives CDR1 LNHDA, CDR2 SQIVND (reference sequence). The CDR3, as DNA: TGTGCCAGTACCATGGACGGCGAAAGCTCCTATAATTCACCCCTCCACTTT. Encoded protein: CASTMDGESSYNSPLHF.

The V gene is TRBV4-2, the J gene TRBJ1-1; no definite D call. Germline V lookup: CDR1 LGHNA, CDR2 YNFKEQ. The CDR3 covers 11 residues. V lost 1 base and J lost 6, with 3 bases in between. CDR3 sequence reads: CASSQAPEAFF. The CDR3 coding sequence is TGTGCCAGCAGCCAAGCCCCTGAAGCTTTCTTT.